This passage covers 27 T cell receptor beta chains from one sample sequenced in a study of regulatory T cells in long-lasting Graves disease (dated by TCRdb to 2020 to 2023). Library preparation used multiplex PCR. The listed sequencing device is Illumina HiSeq 4000. CDR3 regions were amplified by Arm-PCR with iRepertoire HTBI primers to construct TCR beta libraries. TCRdb trimmed the raw reads at Q25, called clones with MiXCR and kept productive beta chains. CDR3 protein sequences are deduplicated, and each keeps its most common genes and DNA. Counted in this sample were about 540,000 distinct CDR3 sequences; about 14% of them appeared once. The ten top clones hold 8.5% to 10% of the sample. The sample's time point label, in plain terms: newly diagnosed GD, antithyroid drugs for less than 3 months. For both TCR sequencing and RNA sequencing, RNA was extracted from PBMCs in TRIzol. This sample was shared with a second study, whose subject was T cells in Graves' hyperthyroidism and ophthalmopathy.

Sequences were derived from peripheral blood mononuclear cells (PBMCs), sampled at new diagnosis, from a patient treated with antithyroid drugs. These receptors were taken from a man aged 25-40 years with Graves disease. Donor details come from another sample of the same person, matched by shared clones.

As to this clonotype: This could be a read error, since a much larger clone is one nucleotide away. The rearrangement links TRBV3-1 to TRBJ2-1; the D gene is possibly TRBD2 (6 bases). This CDR3 spans 15 amino acids. With 2 bases removed from V and 12 bases from J, the gap between germline ends came to 20 bases. Per the germline V gene, CDR1 is LGHDT and CDR2 is YNNKEL (reference sequence). The CDR3 loop reads CASSQLLRDSHGQFF. The DNA of the CDR3 is TGTGCCAGCAGCCAATTACTCCGGGACTCACATGGGCAGTTCTTC.

This clonotype has at least ten counts. V is TRBV14 and J is TRBJ2-2, with D maybe TRBD2 (6 bases). CDR3 length: 14 residues. Trimming took 4 bases from V and 4 from J, leaving 10 bases between them. Germline V gene sequence: CDR1 SGHDN, CDR2 FVKESK. The CDR3 nucleotides read TGTGCCAGCAGCCGGTCTAGCGCCACCGGGGAGCTGTTTTTT. This translates into CASSRSSATGELFF.

This clonotype was counted ten times or more. Written as DNA, the CDR3 is TGCAGTGCTAGAGATTTGGGCAGGGGGACCTACGAGCAGTACTTC. It translates to CSARDLGRGTYEQYF. The chain uses TRBV20-1 and TRBJ2-7; TRBD1 aligns across 7 bases. Germline assignment: CDR1 DFQATT and CDR2 SNEGSKA (reference sequence). The V and J ends lost 0 bases and 2 bases, in that order; junction bases with no gene match: 7. The CDR3 is 15 residues long.

This chain connects TRBV27 to TRBJ2-7, with TRBD1 matching over 8 bases. V lost 6 bases and J lost 5; bases outside the gene matches: 6. The V gene's germline CDR1 is MNHEY and CDR2 SMNVEV (reference sequence). The CDR3 length is 13 residues. CDR3 region: CASRPRTGNEQYF. The CDR3 bases are TGTGCCAGCAGACCACGGACAGGGAACGAGCAGTACTTC.

This clonotype has a handful of counts. The chain is built from TRBV24-1 and TRBJ2-3; 9 nucleotides align to TRBD2. This CDR3 has 17 amino acids. Unmatched junction bases numbered 12, after V lost 4 bases and J lost 5 bases. The germline CDR1 and CDR2 sequences are KGHDR and SFDVKD. The CDR3 protein is CATSDPRLAEAGDTQYF. DNA of the CDR3: TGTGCCACCAGTGACCCAAGACTAGCGGAGGCGGGAGATACGCAGTATTTT.

This clonotype showed up many times. The chain links TRBV5-1 to TRBJ2-1; 13 bases fit TRBD2. V gave up 4 bases and J gave up 4 bases; unmatched junction bases: 5. This CDR3 has 16 amino acids. Germline CDR1 and CDR2: SGHRS and YFSETQ. Written as DNA, the CDR3 is TGCGCCAGCAGCCCCGGGACTAGCGGGAATTACAATGAGCAGTTCTTC. This translates into CASSPGTSGNYNEQFF.

Remarks on this clonotype: A much larger clone differs by one base, so this may be a read error. This chain connects TRBV12-3 or TRBV12-4 to TRBJ2-4; D is unresolved. This CDR3 is built from 12 residues. The germline V and J ends were trimmed by 4 bases and 9 bases, with 10 bases remaining between them. The CDR3, as DNA: TGTGCCAGCAGTTGCCGGAGCAGCATTCAGTACTTC. Its translation is CASSCRSSIQYF.

This rearrangement joins TRBV2 to TRBJ2-7, with D uncertain. CDR1 is SNHLY and CDR2 is FYNNEI in the germline V gene. V shed 8 bases and J shed 4 bases, with 6 bases lying between them. CDR3 length: 10 amino acids. The CDR3 reads CASRYYEQYV. The DNA for the CDR3 is TGTGCCAGCCGATATTACGAGCAGTACGTC.

The rearrangement joins TRBV5-1 to TRBJ1-6, with a weak D call TRBD1 (5 bases). CDR1 and CDR2 from the germline V gene are SGHRS and YFSETQ. The CDR3 runs to 17 residues. Trimming took 2 bases from V and 6 from J, leaving 18 bases between them. CDR3 sequence: CASSFGTGPEVNSPLHF. Here the CDR3 DNA reads TGCGCCAGCAGCTTCGGGACCGGCCCGGAGGTTAATTCACCCCTCCACTTT.

This clonotype was counted many times. The V gene is TRBV12-3 or TRBV12-4, the J gene TRBJ2-7, with TRBD2 matching 16 bases. V trimming: 6 bases; J trimming: 0 bases; junction bases outside the gene matches: 5. The CDR3 extends over 17 amino acids. Written as DNA, the CDR3 is TGTGCCAGCAGCCCGGGACTAGCGGGAGGGAGCTCCTACGAGCAGTACTTC. Amino acid sequence: CASSPGLAGGSSYEQYF.

This clonotype was counted many times. The chain is built from TRBV20-1 and TRBJ1-2; D ambiguous. V was shortened by 0 bases and J by 8 bases, with 7 bases between the two germline ends. Germline CDR1 and CDR2: DFQATT and SNEGSKA (reference sequence). There are 11 residues in the CDR3. This CDR3 reads CSARDPPGYTF. Here the CDR3 DNA reads TGCAGTGCTAGAGATCCGCCGGGCTACACCTTC.

This clonotype occurred many times. The CDR3 DNA is TGTGCCAGCAGTTTCCTTACCTACAATGAGCAGTTCTTC. It yields the protein CASSFLTYNEQFF. This chain joins TRBV28 and TRBJ2-1; the D is unclear. Germline lookup yields CDR1 MDHEN and CDR2 SYDVKM. The CDR3 sequence is 13 residues long. Trimming stripped 3 bases from V and 2 bases from J, with 5 bases between.

This clonotype was detected many times. The V gene is TRBV7-6, the J gene TRBJ1-4, with 7 bases lining up with TRBD1. The length of the CDR3 is 15 residues. CDR1 is SGHVS and CDR2 is FNYEAQ in the germline V gene. Trimming took 1 base from V and 4 from J; bases not matched to a gene: 3. CDR3 residues: CASSLDGTVNEKLFF. In nucleotides, the CDR3 is TGTGCCAGCAGCTTAGACGGGACAGTTAATGAAAAACTGTTTTTT.

This clonotype occurred a few times. The chain couples TRBV20-1 to TRBJ2-5; 8 bases fit TRBD2. The junction had 12 bases not matched to a gene; V was cut back by 6 bases and J by 3 bases. Germline-derived CDR1 and CDR2 are DFQATT and SNEGSKA (reference sequence). The CDR3 runs to 15 residues. This CDR3 is CSASVLERGKETQYF. DNA for the CDR3: TGCAGTGCCAGCGTACTGGAGCGGGGGAAAGAGACCCAGTACTTC.

The genes are TRBV9 and TRBJ2-1, with 7 bases matching TRBD2. Per germline, CDR1 SGDLS and CDR2 YYNGEE. J gave up 7 bases and V 0 bases, and 4 bases lay outside the gene matches. There are 14 residues in the CDR3. In DNA form, the CDR3 reads TGTGCCAGCAGCGTAGCTTCTAGCGGAAATGAGCAGTTCTTC. Translation gives CASSVASSGNEQFF. Using reference TRBV9 and TRBJ2-1 for the parts outside the CDR3, the full variable domain is DSGVTQTPKHLITATGQRVTLRCSPRSGDLSVYWYQQSLDQGLQFLIQYYNGEERAKGNILERFSAQQFPDLHSELNLSSLELGDSALYFCASSVASSGNEQFFGPGTRLTVL.

This clonotype came up many times. The rearrangement links TRBV5-1 to TRBJ2-1; 10 nucleotides align to TRBD1. V lost 6 bases and J lost 8; bases outside the gene matches: 5. The length of the CDR3 is 13 residues. Germline V gives CDR1 SGHRS, CDR2 YFSETQ. CDR3 bases: TGCGCCAGCACGACAGGGGGCAGGGATGAGCAGTTCTTC. As protein: CASTTGGRDEQFF.

Comment on this clonotype: Relative to the germline gene, one junction end is altered; a read error may explain this. The J gene is TRBJ2-1, the V gene TRBV15, with 8 bases matching TRBD2. This CDR3 comprises 17 residues. Per germline, CDR1 LNHNV and CDR2 YYDKDF (reference sequence). CDR3 in amino acids: CATSRGSGLGRYNDQFF. CDR3 coding DNA: TGTGCCACCAGCAGAGGTTCGGGACTAGGGCGCTACAATGATCAGTTCTTC.

This clonotype was observed many times. The chain couples TRBV7-2 to TRBJ1-2, with 7 bases identical to TRBD1. The CDR3 has 13 amino acids. Germline V lookup: CDR1 SGHTA, CDR2 FQGNSA. V was pared by 2 bases and J by 8 bases, with 5 bases of the junction left unmatched. CDR3 nucleotides: TGTGCCAGCAGCTTACTCCTGGACAGGGGCTACACCTTC. Encoded protein: CASSLLLDRGYTF.

This clonotype was seen a few times. The chain employs TRBV27 and TRBJ1-5; D perhaps matches TRBD1 (5 bases). The CDR3 is 18 amino acids. Germline V gene data show CDR1 as MNHEY and CDR2 as SMNVEV (reference sequence). The V end lost 6 bases, the J end lost 0 bases, and 21 bases lay between the germline ends. Written as DNA, the CDR3 is TGTGCCAGCAGCCCACTTGCAGGGAGGGATTATAGCAATCAGCCCCAGCATTTT. It codes for CASSPLAGRDYSNQPQHF.

This clonotype was detected many times. The CDR3 bases are TGTGCCAGCGGGACAGGGAGGGCAGAGACCCAGTACTTC. Protein sequence: CASGTGRAETQYF. The genes are TRBV2 and TRBJ2-5; 9 bases agree with TRBD1. Germline loops: CDR1 SNHLY, CDR2 FYNNEI. The CDR3 has 13 residues. V lost 8 bases, J lost 4 bases, and 5 bases stayed unmatched. The entire variable domain, with the rest obtained from reference TRBV2 and TRBJ2-5, is as follows: EPEVTQTPSHQVTQMGQEVILRCVPISNHLYFYWYRQILGQKVEFLVSFYNNEISEKSEIFDDQFSVERPDGSNFTLKIRSTKLEDSAMYFCASGTGRAETQYFGPGTRLLVL.

This clonotype was picked up many times. The chain uses TRBV12-3 or TRBV12-4 and TRBJ1-3; the match to TRBD1 covers 11 bases. CDR3 length: 16 amino acids. V gave up 6 bases and J gave up 0 bases; unmatched junction bases: 4. The DNA for the CDR3 is TGTGCCAGCAGCCTCGGGACAGGGGGCTCTGGAAACACCATATATTTT. Translated, it gives CASSLGTGGSGNTIYF.

The sample holds many counts of this clonotype. The chain combines TRBV7-9 with TRBJ2-1; D is uncertain. V dropped 3 bases and J dropped 0 bases, with 6 bases sitting between them. This CDR3 has 14 amino acids. Germline V gene sequence: CDR1 SEHNR, CDR2 FQNEAQ (reference sequence). The CDR3 here is CASSFASSYNEQFF. The CDR3 DNA follows: TGTGCCAGCAGCTTTGCCAGCTCCTACAATGAGCAGTTCTTC.

This clonotype was counted between two and nine times. The rearrangement links TRBV20-1 to TRBJ2-5; TRBD2 agrees at 9 bases. The germline CDR1 and CDR2 sequences are DFQATT and SNEGSKA (reference sequence). V trimming: 2 bases; J trimming: 2 bases; junction bases outside the gene matches: 3. This CDR3 region has 14 residues. For the CDR3, the DNA is TGCAGTGCTAGACCGACTAGCGGTCAAGAGACCCAGTACTTC. Translated: CSARPTSGQETQYF.

This clonotype turned up a few times. The rearrangement joins TRBV3-1 to TRBJ2-3; a weak D match, TRBD2 (6 bases). Germline V gene data show CDR1 as LGHDT and CDR2 as YNNKEL (reference sequence). The CDR3 loop spans 15 amino acids. The ends were cut back, 2 bases at V and 2 bases at J, with 11 bases in the middle. The CDR3 loop reads CASSQLASDTDTQYF. As DNA, the CDR3 is TGTGCCAGCAGCCAATTAGCTAGCGACACAGATACGCAGTATTTT.

The chain links TRBV6-1 to TRBJ2-4, with TRBD2 matching 13 bases. The CDR3 length is 21 residues. Germline assignment: CDR1 MNHNS and CDR2 SASEGT. Trimming removed 5 bases from V and 0 bases from J; junction bases left unmatched: 16. CDR3 DNA: TGTGCCAGCAGTCGCAACCGGGGTGCGGGACTAGCGGGGTTAGCCAAAAACATTCAGTACTTC. It yields the protein CASSRNRGAGLAGLAKNIQYF.

In this sample, this clonotype turned up many times. The chain is built from TRBV7-9 and TRBJ2-5; D gene ambiguous. V was trimmed by 5 bases and J by 0 bases, leaving 4 bases between them. CDR3 size: 12 residues. Looked up from germline, CDR1 is SEHNR and CDR2 is FQNEAQ (reference sequence). CDR3 residues: CASSDNQETQYF. DNA for the CDR3: TGTGCCAGCAGCGATAACCAAGAGACCCAGTACTTC. The complete variable domain, with remaining parts taken from reference TRBV7-9 and TRBJ2-5, reads DTGVSQNPRHKITKRGQNVTFRCDPISEHNRLYWYRQTLGQGPEFLTYFQNEAQLEKSRLLSDRFSAERPKGSFSTLEIQRTEQGDSAMYLCASSDNQETQYFGPGTRLLVL.

This clonotype was found a few times. The J gene is TRBJ2-2, the V gene TRBV7-9; D may be TRBD1 (6 bases). Germline V gives CDR1 SEHNR, CDR2 FQNEAQ (reference sequence). CDR3 length: 17 residues. V lost 2 bases to trimming and J lost 0 bases, with 13 bases between them. The CDR3 region is CASSLSDRSPNTGELFF. CDR3 sequence (DNA): TGTGCCAGCAGCTTATCCGACAGGAGTCCGAACACCGGGGAGCTGTTTTTT.